The clone carrying this TCR beta chain was picked up a small number of times. Its antigen is still unknown. The source of the sample is a study of T cells in Graves' hyperthyroidism and ophthalmopathy. As for the study in general: It was at initial diagnosis, before any treatment, that peripheral blood was collected. Overall study results and limits: Separation of ophthalmopathy from stable hyperthyroidism was achieved by a 13 V-J model.

Diagnostic assessment was based on clinical symptoms, serum thyroxine and TRAb, thyroid ultrasound and orbital computed tomography. Out of roughly 10 ml of fresh peripheral blood came the PBMCs. RNA transcripts were the template for amplifying TCR beta CDR3 regions. Using the HTBI primer set, a first-round RT-PCR was run on the TCR CDR3. Using its own MiXCR run on the multiplex PCR reads, TCRdb lists one record per CDR3 protein. Among 750,000 to 900,000 distinct CDR3 sequences listed, 38% were seen once. V was cut by 2 bases and J by 2 bases, with 10 bases left in between. Germline CDR1 reads DFQATT; CDR2 reads SNEGSKA (reference sequence). This CDR3 is built from 13 residues.

The source of this sequence is a man aged 18 to 30 with Graves' hyperthyroidism. The chain employs TRBV20-1 and TRBJ2-7, with D hard to call. What was sequenced was blood. This CDR3 is CSARKQATYEQYF. CDR3 sequence (DNA): TGCAGTGCTAGAAAGCAGGCGACCTACGAGCAGTACTTC.